The 13 T cell receptor beta chains presented below share a single source sample, sequenced in a study of technical replicates of blood from several donors. Sequenced by immunoSEQ multiplex PCR; TCRdb stores in-frame clones only, minus some. The sample lists 66,000 or so clones, roughly 97% occurring once. Sample: T cells isolated from PBMCs. The receptor set was obtained from a human donor in good health.

The chain combines TRBV5-1 with TRBJ2-7; 8 bases are shared with TRBD1. Germline V gene data show CDR1 as SGHRS and CDR2 as YFSETQ. Trimming at V came to 4 bases and at J to 6 bases, leaving 9 bases not matched to a gene. This CDR3 comprises 14 residues. CDR3 amino acids: CASSTRTGLLEQYF. The CDR3 DNA sequence: TGCGCCAGCAGCACCCGGACAGGGTTGCTCGAGCAGTACTTC.

V is TRBV6-6 and J is TRBJ1-1; D gene ambiguous. Trimming cost V 10 bases and J 1 base, with 19 bases left between them. The CDR3 spans 15 residues. CDR1 is MNHNY and CDR2 is SVGAGI in the germline V gene (reference sequence). The CDR3 DNA sequence: TGTGCCACCATACGGGTGGGAGACCAGAACACTGAAGCTTTCTTT. Translating gives CATIRVGDQNTEAFF.

This chain uses TRBV19 with TRBJ1-6, with 8 bases fitting TRBD1. Trimming took 4 bases from V and 11 from J; bases not matched to a gene: 4. The CDR3 contains 13 residues. Germline-derived CDR1 and CDR2 are LNHDA and SQIVND (reference sequence). CDR3 nucleotides: TGTGCCAGTAGTAGGACAGGGAGGACACCCCTCCACTTT. Protein sequence: CASSRTGRTPLHF.

This chain connects TRBV5-4 to TRBJ2-3, with 10 positions matching TRBD2. Germline assignment: CDR1 SGHNT and CDR2 YYREEE (reference sequence). CDR3 length equals 16 residues. The junction had 5 bases not matched to a gene; V was cut back by 0 bases and J by 4 bases. The CDR3 DNA reads as TGTGCCAGCAGCTTGGCCCCAGCGGGGGGGGCAGATACGCAGTATTTT. It is translated as CASSLAPAGGADTQYF.

The V and J genes are TRBV28 and TRBJ1-1; unclear D gene. CDR3 length: 11 residues. V was trimmed by 6 bases and J by 3 bases, leaving 5 bases between them. Germline-derived CDR1 and CDR2 are MDHEN and SYDVKM. CDR3 nucleotides: TGTGCCAGCAGCCTCTACACTGAAGCTTTCTTT. This translates into CASSLYTEAFF.

The V call is TRBV7-9, the J call TRBJ2-1; 11 bases fit TRBD2. V trimming: 5 bases; J trimming: 3 bases; junction bases outside the gene matches: 3. The germline CDR1 and CDR2 sequences are SEHNR and FQNEAQ (reference sequence). The CDR3 covers 15 residues. Written as DNA, the CDR3 is TGTGCCAGCAGCCCGGGACTAGCGGACTACAATGAGCAGTTCTTC. Translating gives CASSPGLADYNEQFF.

This clone has just one count. The genes are TRBV28 and TRBJ1-1; D is unclear. CDR1 is MDHEN and CDR2 is SYDVKM in the germline V gene. V gave up 6 bases and J gave up 2 bases, with 4 bases separating them. The CDR3 runs to 11 residues. CDR3 nucleotides: TGTGCCAGCAGCCGTAACACTGAAGCTTTCTTT. Its protein product is CASSRNTEAFF.

J is TRBJ2-7 and V is TRBV7-9; the D is unclear. The CDR3 runs 16 residues. Trimming took off 5 bases at V and 2 bases at J, with 19 bases between the two ends. Germline CDR1 and CDR2: SEHNR and FQNEAQ (reference sequence). The DNA for the CDR3 is TGTGCCAGCAGCATAACTTATCGAGGCAGAGCCTACGAGCAGTACTTC. Protein: CASSITYRGRAYEQYF.

The chain joins TRBV28 to TRBJ2-7; TRBD2 is a possible D gene (7 bases). The germline V gene encodes CDR1 MDHEN and CDR2 SYDVKM. The CDR3 consists of 17 residues. Trimming removed 3 bases from V and 3 bases from J, with 21 bases in between. CDR3 sequence (DNA): TGTGCCAGCAGTTTCTCAATGGGGGGGCTCCCCGACTACGAGCAGTACTTC. This sequence encodes CASSFSMGGLPDYEQYF. The whole variable domain, filled in from reference TRBV28 and TRBJ2-7, reads DVKVTQSSRYLVKRTGEKVFLECVQDMDHENMFWYRQDPGLGLRLIYFSYDVKMKEKGDIPEGYSVSREKKERFSLILESASTNQTSMYLCASSFSMGGLPDYEQYFGPGTRLTVT.

CDR3 sequence reads: CASSLSSYRNYGYTF. CDR3 sequence (DNA): TGTGCCAGCAGCTTGTCTAGTTACCGTAACTATGGCTACACCTTC. The chain employs TRBV5-4 and TRBJ1-2, with D hard to call. The CDR3 spans 15 residues. Looked up from germline, CDR1 is SGHNT and CDR2 is YYREEE (reference sequence). Trimming shortened V by 1 base and J by 1 base, and 11 bases separated the two germline ends.

The rearrangement links TRBV10-3 to TRBJ1-2, with 7 positions matching TRBD1. Germline V gives CDR1 ENHRY, CDR2 SYGVKD. Trimming at V came to 10 bases and at J to 4 bases, leaving 12 bases not matched to a gene. There are 14 residues in the CDR3. CDR3 loop: CASRGGEVSYGYTF. CDR3 sequence (DNA): TGTGCCAGCCGAGGGGGCGAGGTGAGCTATGGCTACACCTTC.

V and J are TRBV6-5 and TRBJ2-7, with D tentatively TRBD1 (5 bases). The CDR3 runs 12 residues. Germline CDR1 MNHEY, CDR2 SVGAGI. Between the trimmed V and J ends, which lost 5 bases and 3 bases, there was a span of 8 bases. The CDR3 region is CASSRTLYEQYF. The CDR3 coding sequence is TGTGCCAGCAGTAGGACACTCTACGAGCAGTACTTC.

The table lists this clone with a count of one. The chain has TRBV10-1 and TRBJ2-1; D is uncertain. V lost 5 bases, J lost 8 bases, and 10 bases lay in between. This CDR3 has 12 residues. Germline V gene lookup returns CDR1 WNHNN and CDR2 SYGVQD (reference sequence). CDR3 coding DNA: TGCGCCAGCAGTCTTACGGTCCATGAGCAGTTCTTC. It yields the protein CASSLTVHEQFF.